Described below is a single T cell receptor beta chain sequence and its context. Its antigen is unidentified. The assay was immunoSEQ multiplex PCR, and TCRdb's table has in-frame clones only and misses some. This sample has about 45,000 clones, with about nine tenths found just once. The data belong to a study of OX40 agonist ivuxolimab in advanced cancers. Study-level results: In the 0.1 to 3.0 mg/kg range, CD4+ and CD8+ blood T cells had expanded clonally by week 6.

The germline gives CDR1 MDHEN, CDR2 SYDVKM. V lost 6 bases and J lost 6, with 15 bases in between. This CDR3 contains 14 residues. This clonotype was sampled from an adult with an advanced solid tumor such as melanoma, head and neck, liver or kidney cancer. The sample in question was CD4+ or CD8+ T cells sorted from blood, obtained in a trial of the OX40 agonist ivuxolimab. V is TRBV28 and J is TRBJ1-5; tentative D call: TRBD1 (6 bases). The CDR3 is CASRIGGGIQPQHF. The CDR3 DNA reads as TGTGCCAGCAGGATAGGGGGGGGGATTCAGCCCCAGCATTTT.